This TCR beta chain derives from a study of tumor-infiltrating lymphocytes in primary liver carcinoma. The wider study: All lesions had stage T1-T3 N0M0 and roughly 4 to 11 cm widths.

V shed 1 base and J shed 10 bases, with 24 bases lying between them. The CDR3 loop spans 17 amino acids. Germline V gene lookup returns CDR1 SGHTS and CDR2 YDEGEE. Blood RNA was derived from unsorted whole blood, and germline DNA was extracted too. Collected before surgery were roughly 3.9 milliliters of peripheral blood. Study observations and caveats: In tumor-adjacent and tumor-blood pairs, overlap was lower than in tumor region pairs. Top-250-clone fractions were significantly higher in tumors than in blood (p = 0.039).

From 400 to 500 ng total RNA, TCR beta cDNA was generated with a primer in the constant region. Slightly modified ARM-PCR served as the procedure for the TCR beta libraries. These libraries came from three rounds of nested multiplex PCR. PCR rounds one and two used TRBV1-TRBV30 forward primers with a C-beta reverse primer for 10 cycles each. TCRdb re-analysed the multiplex PCR reads in MiXCR, keeping a single row per CDR3 protein. Altogether almost 200,000 distinct CDR3 sequences are present, 65% being singletons, with the ten largest covering roughly 7%. About this clonotype itself: Its antigen is currently unknown.

The sample comprised peripheral blood. The receptor was derived from a woman aged 55-69 years with primary liver carcinoma and hepatitis B virus infection. V usage is TRBV5-8 and J usage is TRBJ2-1; D tentatively fits TRBD1 or TRBD2 (6 bases each). In DNA form, the CDR3 reads TGTGCCAGCAGCTTGCTCCGGGGGACAAGGGCTCTCTACGAGCAGTTCTTC. Translation: CASSLLRGTRALYEQFF.